The clone carrying this T cell receptor beta chain was seen once. V was clipped by 5 bases and J by 0 bases, with 14 bases between them. Germline V lookup: CDR1 SGHRS, CDR2 YFSETQ. The CDR3 totals 15 residues. The data are from a study of CD4 T cells in relation to SARS-CoV-2 and coronaviruses. About the research overall: Crossreactive spike epitopes shared across donors were mapped to their HLA restriction.

Here immunoSEQ multiplex PCR was the method, and the copy in TCRdb shows in-frame clones only, minus some. The sample has approximately 60,000 clones, 92% seen once. Material: naive CD4+ T cells from PBMCs. Subset: naive CD4+ T cells isolated by negative enrichment. The V gene is TRBV5-1, the J gene TRBJ1-2; D is unclear. The origin of this receptor is an adult with COVID-19. The CDR3 DNA follows: TGCGCCAGCAGGGATATAACAGTCGCTAACTATGGCTACACCTTC. Protein sequence: CASRDITVANYGYTF.